A selection of T cell receptor beta chains follows, all from one sample in a study of T-cell memory formation after mild COVID-19. TCRdb re-derived calls from the 5' RACE reads in MiXCR, one entry per CDR3 protein. The sample includes about 340,000 distinct CDR3 sequences, approximately 14% of them seen just once. The sequencing sample was made of PBMCs or a T cell subset sorted from them (not recorded which). These receptors came from a man between 18 and 35 years old who had mild COVID-19 (a few samples of this study predate the infection). Cell type and time point are not known. The CDR3 runs from the conserved cysteine through the conserved F or W. A D gene is named only where the DNA matches it firmly. For some rows the clone size is stated as once, few or many, or as a class when expanded; others skip it.

clone_size	v_call	j_call	d_call	cdr3_nt	cdr3_aa
.	TRBV5-1	TRBJ2-2	TRBD2	TGCGCCAGCAGCCGGCCGGGGGGGGCCGGGGAGCTGTTTTTT	CASSRPGGAGELFF
few	TRBV3-1	TRBJ2-1	.	TGTGCCAGCAGCCAAGAAATACTTTTCGAGCAGTTCTTC	CASSQEILFEQFF
few	TRBV5-1	TRBJ2-2	.	TGCGCCAGCAGCCCTTGGGATCCCGGGGAGCTGTTTTTT	CASSPWDPGELFF
few	TRBV12-3/TRBV12-4	TRBJ1-5	TRBD1	TGTGCCAGCAGATGGACAGGGGGCTCGCAGCCCCAGCATTTT	CASRWTGGSQPQHF
many	TRBV6-5	TRBJ2-1	TRBD2	TGTGCCAGCAGTAGACTAGCGGGCAATGAGCAGTTCTTC	CASSRLAGNEQFF
.	TRBV5-5	TRBJ2-1	.	TGTGCCAGCAGCTTGAGGTCCGTTGGTAGGGAGCAGTTCTTC	CASSLRSVGREQFF
few	TRBV5-1	TRBJ1-1	TRBD1	TGCGCCAGCAGCTTGGGGCCCGGGACAGGGGGTTTCGGCACTGAAGCTTTCTTT	CASSLGPGTGGFGTEAFF
many	TRBV3-1	TRBJ2-7	TRBD1	TGTGCCAGCAGCGCATGGGACAGGGTGAACGAGCAGTACTTC	CASSAWDRVNEQYF
few	TRBV5-4	TRBJ2-1	.	TGTGCCACCAGCATGGGGGCTATGCTTCATGAGCAGTTCTTC	CATSMGAMLHEQFF
.	TRBV6-2/TRBV6-3	TRBJ1-2	.	TGTGCCAGCAGTCGGCTGACTGAAATTTGGGGCTACACCTTC	CASSRLTEIWGYTF
few	TRBV6-5	TRBJ2-1	TRBD2	TGTGCCAGCAGGGGGCTAGCGGGGGGCGCGCAGTTCAATGAGCAGTTCTTC	CASRGLAGGAQFNEQFF
.	TRBV12-3/TRBV12-4	TRBJ2-3	TRBD1	TGTGCCAGCAGTATCGGACAGGGTAGGACAGATACGCAGTATTTT	CASSIGQGRTDTQYF
many	TRBV9	TRBJ1-1	.	TGTGCCAGCAGCGTAGGAGTGGCCCTGAACACTGAAGCTTTCTTT	CASSVGVALNTEAFF
.	TRBV5-1	TRBJ1-4	TRBD1	TGCGCCAGCAGCTACCAGGGACAGGGGGCCGATAGACTGTTTTTT	CASSYQGQGADRLFF
.	TRBV9	TRBJ2-5	.	TGTGCCAGCAGCGTAGACCCCCGGGGGTACCAAGAGACCCAGTACTTC	CASSVDPRGYQETQYF
.	TRBV20-1	TRBJ2-5	TRBD2	TGCAGTGCCTCCGGGGGGGCCATGAAGACCCAGTACTTC	CSASGGAMKTQYF
.	TRBV11-1	TRBJ2-2	TRBD1	TGTGCCAGCAGCTCAGACAGGGGCCACGGGGAGCTGTTTTTT	CASSSDRGHGELFF
few	TRBV4-2	TRBJ1-5	.	TGTGCCAGCAGCCAAGAGGTACAGACAGTCCAGCCCCAGCATTTT	CASSQEVQTVQPQHF
.	TRBV12-3/TRBV12-4	TRBJ1-2	.	TGTGCCAGCAGTTGGCCCGGGGGGGGCTACACCTTC	CASSWPGGGYTF
few	TRBV5-1	TRBJ2-7	TRBD2	TGCGCCAGCAGCCCTACACCCGGGACTAGCGGGGAGACCTACGAGCAGTACTTC	CASSPTPGTSGETYEQYF
.	TRBV6-5	TRBJ1-1	.	TGTGCCAGCAGTCCTAGCAACAGGGTGATGGCAGAAGCTTTCTTT	CASSPSNRVMAEAFF
few	TRBV4-3	TRBJ1-1	TRBD1	TGCGCCAGCAGCCAGGACAGGGTTACGAACACTGAAGCTTTCTTT	CASSQDRVTNTEAFF
many	TRBV28	TRBJ2-2	TRBD2	TGTGCCAGCGGACTAGAGAGCACCGGGGAGCTGTTTTTT	CASGLESTGELFF
.	TRBV4-1	TRBJ2-7	.	TGCGCCAGCAGCCAAGAATCAGGGGTGAACGAGCAGTACTTC	CASSQESGVNEQYF
.	TRBV3-1	TRBJ2-4	.	TGTGCCAGCAGCCAAGTGGGGCTAGCCAAAAACATTCAGTACTTC	CASSQVGLAKNIQYF
few	TRBV7-9	TRBJ1-2	.	TGTGCCAGCAGCAGCAGTTCCGGTACAGCAGATGGCTACACCTTC	CASSSSSGTADGYTF
few	TRBV11-1	TRBJ1-1	.	TGTGCCAGCAGCCCCTGGGAGGACACTGAAGCTTTCTTT	CASSPWEDTEAFF
many	TRBV5-1	TRBJ2-5	.	TGCGCCAGCAGCTTGGCCCATGGCGAACAGGGAGAGACCCAGTACTTC	CASSLAHGEQGETQYF
.	TRBV6-2/TRBV6-3	TRBJ2-1	.	TGTGCCAGCAGTCCTTCTCGCCTCTACAACAATGAGCAGTTCTTC	CASSPSRLYNNEQFF
many	TRBV5-1	TRBJ2-1	.	TGCGCCAGCAGCTTAGGGCTAGTACTAGAAGAGCAGTTCTTC	CASSLGLVLEEQFF
.	TRBV6-2/TRBV6-3	TRBJ2-7	.	TGTGCCAGCAGTTACTCGGTCTTACTCTACGAGCAGTACTTC	CASSYSVLLYEQYF
.	TRBV5-4	TRBJ2-7	.	TGTGCCCGCAGCTTGGGGGCAGGGGCCTCCTACGAGCAGTACTTC	CARSLGAGASYEQYF
.	TRBV20-1	TRBJ1-5	.	TGCAGTGCCCTAAATCAGCCCCAGCATTTT	CSALNQPQHF
.	TRBV4-3	TRBJ1-2	TRBD1	TGCGCCAGCAGCCAAGGGTGGGGACAGTTCGACTATGGCTACACCTTC	CASSQGWGQFDYGYTF
few	TRBV12-3/TRBV12-4	TRBJ1-4	.	TGTGCCAGCAGTTTAAACCATGGCGCTAATGAAAAACTGTTTTTT	CASSLNHGANEKLFF
few	TRBV23-1	TRBJ2-2	TRBD1	TGCGCCAGCAGTCAAACCGGGACAGGGAACACCGGGGAGCTGTTTTTT	CASSQTGTGNTGELFF